Each of the 26 T cell receptor beta chains below was sequenced from the same sample in a study. TCRdb re-called the 5' RACE reads with MiXCR, one entry per CDR3 protein. Of about 23,000 distinct CDR3 sequences listed, around 30% are singletons. Sequencing input: tumor-infiltrating naive CD4+ T cells sorted from the breast tumor. Subset described: naive CD4+ T cells, CD4+CD45RA+CD25-. The receptors come from a female donor with breast cancer.

The chain links TRBV19 to TRBJ1-2; D gene ambiguous. The germline gives CDR1 LNHDA, CDR2 SQIVND (reference sequence). This CDR3 spans 14 amino acids. V lost 3 bases, J lost 2 bases, and 10 bases lay in between. The CDR3 DNA is TGTGCCAGTAGTATCTCGGCAGAAAACTATGGCTACACCTTC. As protein: CASSISAENYGYTF.

This chain uses TRBV25-1 with TRBJ2-7; the D gene is possibly TRBD2 (5 bases). Germline CDR1 MGHDK, CDR2 SYGVNS. This CDR3 spans 14 amino acids. V was cut by 6 bases and J by 0 bases, with 12 bases left in between. The CDR3 spells CASSETGSSYEQYF. The CDR3 DNA is TGTGCCAGCAGCGAAACTGGGAGCTCCTACGAGCAGTACTTC.

This chain uses TRBV3-1 with TRBJ2-3; D ambiguous. Germline CDR1 LGHDT, CDR2 YNNKEL (reference sequence). Trimming left V 0 bases short and J 6 bases short, with 10 bases between. The CDR3 is 14 residues long. CDR3 amino acids: CASSQDVSLDTQYF. The CDR3 DNA reads as TGTGCCAGCAGCCAAGATGTTTCTTTGGATACGCAGTATTTT.

The chain couples TRBV14 to TRBJ1-4; possible D gene TRBD1, 5 bases. Deletions cut 4 bases from V and 5 bases from J, with 14 bases between. Germline CDR1 is SGHDN and CDR2 is FVKESK. This CDR3 has 15 amino acids. The CDR3 sequence: CASSPFGAWNEKLFF. The CDR3, as DNA: TGTGCCAGCAGCCCCTTTGGGGCGTGGAATGAAAAACTGTTTTTT.

This clonotype showed up many times. This chain uses TRBV5-1 with TRBJ2-7, with D tentatively TRBD2 (6 bases). The germline V gene has CDR1 SGHRS and CDR2 YFSETQ. The germline V and J ends were trimmed by 2 bases and 3 bases, with 15 bases remaining between them. The CDR3 is 15 amino acids. The CDR3 DNA is TGCGCCAGCAGCTTCGGGGGTAACGTGGACTACGAGCAGTACTTC. Translating gives CASSFGGNVDYEQYF.

This clonotype was seen ten or more times. The chain couples TRBV19 to TRBJ1-1, with D hard to call. V was clipped by 5 bases and J by 7 bases, with 11 bases between them. Germline assignment: CDR1 LNHDA and CDR2 SQIVND (reference sequence). This CDR3 is built from 12 residues. In nucleotides, the CDR3 is TGTGCCAGTAGTTTCTCAACCCGTGAAGCTTTCTTT. Residues: CASSFSTREAFF.

Sample share makes this clonotype medium-sized. The J gene is TRBJ2-3, the V gene TRBV5-1; D call uncertain. The length of the CDR3 is 12 residues. Trimming removed 1 base from V and 5 bases from J, with 5 bases in between. Germline V CDR1 and CDR2: SGHRS, YFSETQ. CDR3 bases: TGCGCCAGCAGCTTGTTAGAAGATACGCAGTATTTT. Translation gives CASSLLEDTQYF.

This clonotype was observed a few times. A much bigger clone sits one base away, suggesting this may be a read error. V and J are TRBV2 and TRBJ2-2; weak D call: TRBD2 (6 bases). This CDR3 has 15 residues. CDR1 SNHLY and CDR2 FYNNEI come from the germline V gene. V was pared by 4 bases and J by 4 bases, with 13 bases between. The CDR3 loop is CASSAGVPSTGELFF. Here the CDR3 DNA reads TGTGCCAGCAGTGCGGGGGTTCCTAGCACCGGGGAGCTGTTTTTT.

This clonotype was found a few times. The chain carries TRBV29-1 and TRBJ1-2; no firm D call. V lost 6 bases and J 4 bases, leaving 15 bases between the germline ends. There are 13 residues in the CDR3. Germline V CDR1 and CDR2: SQVTM, ANQGSEA. CDR3 DNA sequence: TGCAGCGTCCCTGGTGGGGTAGGCTATGGCTACACCTTC. It is translated as CSVPGGVGYGYTF. The full variable domain, its missing parts supplied by reference TRBV29-1 and TRBJ1-2, is SAVISQKPSRDICQRGTSLTIQCQVDSQVTMMFWYRQQPGQSLTLIATANQGSEATYESGFVIDKFPISRPNLTFSTLTVSNMSPEDSSIYLCSVPGGVGYGYTFGSGTRLTVV.

This clonotype turned up a few times. The chain combines TRBV2 with TRBJ1-6, with D unresolved. Germline CDR1 is SNHLY and CDR2 is FYNNEI. V lost 6 bases, J lost 10 bases, and 10 bases lay in between. CDR3 size: 12 residues. The CDR3 nucleotides are TGTGCCAGCAGCCAAATGCCGTCACCCCTCCACTTT. Translated: CASSQMPSPLHF.

This clonotype showed up just a few times. A much bigger clone sits one base away, suggesting this may be a read error. This sequence joins TRBV6-5 and TRBJ1-2; no reliable D call. The germline V gene encodes CDR1 MNHEY and CDR2 SVGAGI. CDR3 length equals 13 residues. Trimming took off 6 bases at V and 6 bases at J, with 14 bases between the two ends. DNA for the CDR3: TGTGCCAGCAGAACGACACGAGCCCATGGCTACACCTTC. This sequence encodes CASRTTRAHGYTF.

Of note for this clonotype: This may be a read error, as it is one base from a much larger clone. The chain couples TRBV7-7 to TRBJ2-1; unclear D gene. Germline assignment: CDR1 SSHAT and CDR2 FNYEAQ (reference sequence). The CDR3 length is 15 residues. Written as DNA, the CDR3 is TGTGCTAGCAGCTCTTCCCTAGGCCACTACAATGAGCAGTTCTTC. It codes for CASSSSLGHYNEQFF.

At least ten counts were recorded for this clonotype. This sequence joins TRBV20-1 and TRBJ1-5, with TRBD1 as a possible D gene (5 bases). This CDR3 comprises 13 residues. The V and J ends lost 6 bases and 3 bases respectively, with 12 bases between them. CDR1 is DFQATT and CDR2 is SNEGSKA in the germline V gene (reference sequence). The CDR3 nucleotides are TGCAGTGCCGGGGGAACAGACAATCAGCCCCAGCATTTT. It specifies CSAGGTDNQPQHF.

The chain recombines TRBV7-8 with TRBJ1-4, with D tentatively TRBD1 (5 bases). Trimming took off 0 bases at V and 5 bases at J, with 13 bases between the two ends. Per germline, CDR1 SGHVS and CDR2 FQNEAQ. The CDR3 consists of 16 residues. DNA for the CDR3: TGTGCCAGCAGCTTAGCGGCGGCAGGGAGGAATGAAAAACTGTTTTTT. This encodes CASSLAAAGRNEKLFF. Full variable domain (missing parts from reference TRBV7-8 and TRBJ1-4): GAGVSQSPRYKVAKRGQDVALRCDPISGHVSLFWYQQALGQGPEFLTYFQNEAQLDKSGLPSDRFFAERPEGSVSTLKIQRTQQEDSAVYLCASSLAAAGRNEKLFFGSGTQLSVL.

In its sample, this clonotype was seen many times. The chain employs TRBV6-5 and TRBJ2-7; 8 bases align to TRBD2. Germline V gene data show CDR1 as MNHEY and CDR2 as SVGAGI. V gave up 2 bases and J gave up 3 bases; unmatched junction bases: 3. The CDR3 has 14 amino acids. CDR3 nucleotides: TGTGCCAGCAGTTACAACGGGACTAGCTACGAGCAGTACTTC. Its translation: CASSYNGTSYEQYF.

This clonotype was counted only a few times. The chain links TRBV20-1 to TRBJ2-3, with TRBD1 matching over 9 bases. V dropped 6 bases and J dropped 1; count of bases not matched to a gene: 5. Looked up from germline, CDR1 is DFQATT and CDR2 is SNEGSKA (reference sequence). CDR3 length equals 14 residues. CDR3 DNA sequence: TGCAGTGCCCCGGGACAGGGCGGCACAGATACGCAGTATTTT. Encoded protein: CSAPGQGGTDTQYF.

The chain links TRBV12-3 or TRBV12-4 to TRBJ2-1; 9 positions agree with TRBD2. This CDR3 has 14 amino acids. V dropped 2 bases and J dropped 12; count of bases not matched to a gene: 8. The CDR3 loop is CASSLRLAEVVQFF. CDR3 nucleotides: TGTGCCAGCAGTTTAAGACTAGCGGAGGTAGTGCAGTTCTTC.

The chain couples TRBV10-3 to TRBJ1-1; D ambiguous. The V gene's germline CDR1 is ENHRY and CDR2 SYGVKD. The CDR3 runs to 13 residues. V lost 6 bases to trimming and J lost 1 base, with 9 bases between them. CDR3 loop: CAISKEENTEAFF. The CDR3 region has the DNA TGTGCCATCAGCAAGGAGGAGAACACTGAAGCTTTCTTT.

On this clonotype: One junction end disagrees with the germline gene, perhaps due to a read error. The V call is TRBV29-1, the J call TRBJ2-1, with 8 bases matching TRBD1. CDR1 is SQVTM, CDR2 ANQGSEA, per germline. The CDR3 sequence is 13 residues long. The CDR3 bases are TGCAGCGTTGGCTCCGGACAGGGCAATGAGCAGTTCTTT. Encoded protein: CSVGSGQGNEQFF.

By its share, this clonotype is medium-sized. The chain carries TRBV6-1 and TRBJ1-5; a possible D gene is TRBD1 (6 bases). Germline V gene data show CDR1 as MNHNS and CDR2 as SASEGT. The CDR3 is made up of 13 amino acids. Trimming took off 3 bases at V and 6 bases at J, with 9 bases between the two ends. Here the CDR3 reads CASSDYRVQPQHF. CDR3 coding DNA: TGTGCCAGCAGTGATTACAGGGTTCAGCCCCAGCATTTT.

This clonotype is categorized as medium-sized. The V call is TRBV7-2, the J call TRBJ2-7; 7 nucleotides agree with TRBD2. The CDR3 is 14 residues long. Germline lookup yields CDR1 SGHTA and CDR2 FQGNSA. V lost 3 bases, J lost 0 bases, and 2 bases stayed unmatched. CDR3 amino acids: CASSFGGSSYEQYF. As DNA, the CDR3 is TGTGCCAGCAGCTTTGGCGGGAGCTCCTACGAGCAGTACTTC.

This clonotype counts as medium-sized. The chain recombines TRBV5-1 with TRBJ2-7; TRBD1 agrees at 7 bases. Germline V gene data show CDR1 as SGHRS and CDR2 as YFSETQ. There are 14 residues in the CDR3. V lost 3 bases, J lost 2 bases, and 5 bases stayed unmatched. The CDR3 loop is CASSSGTAPYEQYF. CDR3 sequence (DNA): TGCGCCAGCAGCTCCGGGACAGCGCCCTACGAGCAGTACTTC.

This clonotype has at least ten counts. The chain's CDR3 is CASRNVYTGELFF. As DNA, the CDR3 is TGTGCCAGCAGGAACGTCTACACCGGGGAGCTGTTTTTT. This sequence joins TRBV4-2 and TRBJ2-2; no firm D call. The CDR3 has 13 residues. The germline V gene has CDR1 LGHNA and CDR2 YNFKEQ. Trimming removed 6 bases from V and 3 bases from J, with 8 bases in between.

This clonotype occurred a few times. J is TRBJ1-5 and V is TRBV6-5; possible D gene TRBD1, 6 bases. V was shortened by 6 bases and J by 9 bases, with 18 bases between the two germline ends. The V gene's germline CDR1 is MNHEY and CDR2 SVGAGI. The CDR3 runs 14 residues. Written as DNA, the CDR3 is TGTGCCAGCAGACCCATGACAGGCTTGCGGCCCCAGCATTTT. It translates to CASRPMTGLRPQHF.

Details on this clonotype: A read error is likely, as this CDR3 ends without the conserved phenylalanine or tryptophan. The V call is TRBV5-5, the J call TRBJ2-7; unclear D gene. V lost 5 bases and J 5 bases, leaving 14 bases between the germline ends. Germline CDR1 reads SGHKS; CDR2 reads YYEKEE (reference sequence). The length of the CDR3 is 13 residues. The CDR3: CASRIGRTDEQYS. CDR3 DNA sequence: TGTGCCAGCAGGATAGGGCGGACGGACGAGCAGTACTCC.

The rearrangement uses TRBV11-2 and TRBJ2-1, with unresolved D. The ends were cut back, 0 bases at V and 8 bases at J, with 11 bases in the middle. Germline CDR1 is SGHAT and CDR2 is FQNNGV. The CDR3 runs 14 residues. CDR3 bases: TGTGCCAGCAGCTTAGATATCCCGCGCGATGAGCAGTTCTTC. It translates to CASSLDIPRDEQFF.